Each of the 26 T cell receptor beta chains below was sequenced from the same sample in a study of shared clonotypes between healthy human individuals. Measured with immunoSEQ multiplex PCR; TCRdb has only the in-frame clones, and not every one. This table has 1.4 million or so clones, approximately 98.5% appearing once. The sequenced sample was naive CD4+ T cells sorted from blood. Subset specified: CD45RA+ positively selected. The receptor set was obtained from a man aged 30-40 years in good health.

The genes are TRBV6-1 and TRBJ1-1; D possibly corresponds to TRBD1 (5 bases). V gave up 4 bases and J gave up 4 bases, with 10 bases separating them. Germline V lookup: CDR1 MNHNS, CDR2 SASEGT. The CDR3 has 13 residues. CDR3: CASSGSRGTEAFF. As DNA, the CDR3 is TGTGCCAGCAGTGGGTCTAGGGGCACTGAAGCTTTCTTT.

V gene TRBV19 combines with J gene TRBJ1-3; TRBD1 is a possible D gene (5 bases). CDR3 length equals 14 residues. CDR1 is LNHDA, CDR2 SQIVND, per germline (reference sequence). The V end was cut by 5 bases, the J end by 4 bases, with 12 bases between. The CDR3 region is CASSASGRGNTIYF. The CDR3, as DNA: TGTGCCAGTAGTGCCTCGGGGCGCGGAAACACCATATATTTT. The variable domain in full, with the rest retrieved from reference TRBV19 and TRBJ1-3, is DGGITQSPKYLFRKEGQNVTLSCEQNLNHDAMYWYRQDPGQGLRLIYYSQIVNDFQKGDIAEGYSVSREKKESFPLTVTSAQKNPTAFYLCASSASGRGNTIYFGEGSWLTVV.

This clone was observed once. This rearrangement joins TRBV18 to TRBJ2-7; D call uncertain. The CDR3 contains 11 residues. V shed 4 bases and J shed 2 bases, with 3 bases lying between them. Germline V gene lookup returns CDR1 KGHSH and CDR2 LQKENI. This chain's CDR3 is CASSRTYEQYF. The CDR3, as DNA: TGTGCCAGCTCACGGACCTACGAGCAGTACTTC.

For this clone: The same CDR3 also results from other DNA sequences found in this sample. The chain carries TRBV10-3 and TRBJ1-1; no clear D gene. Germline loops: CDR1 ENHRY, CDR2 SYGVKD. V was pared by 0 bases and J by 1 base, with 6 bases between. CDR3 size: 14 residues. The CDR3 region is CAISESNRNTEAFF. In DNA, the CDR3 is TGTGCCATCAGTGAGTCGAATAGGAACACTGAAGCTTTCTTT.

The chain links TRBV9 to TRBJ1-2; D possibly corresponds to TRBD1 (5 bases). Germline CDR1 is SGDLS and CDR2 is YYNGEE. V was pared by 1 base and J by 5 bases, with 18 bases between. The CDR3 covers 16 residues. The DNA for the CDR3 is TGTGCCAGCAGCGTAAGGGCAGGGTCCCCCAATTATGGCTACACCTTC. This sequence encodes CASSVRAGSPNYGYTF.

Details on this clone: The identical CDR3 is also encoded by other nucleotide sequences in the sample. J is TRBJ2-7 and V is TRBV14, with 7 bases identical to TRBD1. Losses at the gene ends were 3 bases for V and 3 bases for J; bases not matched to a gene: 2. The CDR3 is 13 amino acids. Germline V gene lookup returns CDR1 SGHDN and CDR2 FVKESK. The CDR3 nucleotides are TGTGCCAGCAGCCAGACAGGGATCTACGAGCAGTACTTC. Translation gives CASSQTGIYEQYF.

V is TRBV7-3 and J is TRBJ2-1, with no clear D. Germline V gene data show CDR1 as SGHTA and CDR2 as FQGTGA. The CDR3 totals 14 residues. V was cut by 5 bases and J by 5 bases, with 13 bases left in between. CDR3 sequence reads: CASSPMSTNNEQFF. For the CDR3, the DNA is TGTGCCAGCAGCCCCATGTCTACGAACAATGAGCAGTTCTTC.

Details on this clone: One end of the junction does not line up with germline, which may come from a read error. V and J are TRBV7-7 and TRBJ2-5; TRBD1 agrees at 8 bases. The germline gives CDR1 SSHAT, CDR2 FNYEAQ (reference sequence). The CDR3 runs 18 residues. CDR3: CASSPTPSLRDRQETQYF. CDR3 nucleotides: TGTGCTAGCAGCCCAACCCCAAGCCTCCGGGACAGGCAAGAGACCCAGTACTTC.

The chain employs TRBV27 and TRBJ2-1; D unresolved. The length of the CDR3 is 12 residues. The germline V gene encodes CDR1 MNHEY and CDR2 SMNVEV (reference sequence). Trimming shortened V by 6 bases and J by 8 bases, and 11 bases separated the two germline ends. CDR3 in amino acids: CASRRSFDEQFF. The CDR3 region has the DNA TGTGCCAGCAGGAGGAGTTTCGATGAGCAGTTCTTC.

This chain links TRBV5-1 with TRBJ2-1, with 12 bases fitting TRBD2. The germline CDR1 and CDR2 sequences are SGHRS and YFSETQ. The CDR3 spans 19 residues. V shed 2 bases and J 6 bases; nucleotides not matched to a gene: 15. The CDR3 DNA sequence: TGCGCCAGCAGCTTTACGGGGGCTAGCCCACTAGCGGGAGGCAATGAGCAGTTCTTC. It specifies CASSFTGASPLAGGNEQFF. Full variable domain (missing parts from reference TRBV5-1 and TRBJ2-1): KAGVTQTPRYLIKTRGQQVTLSCSPISGHRSVSWYQQTPGQGLQFLFEYFSETQRNKGNFPGRFSGRQFSNSRSEMNVSTLELGDSALYLCASSFTGASPLAGGNEQFFGPGTRLTVL.

This chain links TRBV7-3 with TRBJ2-2, with D hard to call. Germline V gene data show CDR1 as SGHTA and CDR2 as FQGTGA. The germline V and J ends were trimmed by 3 bases and 8 bases, with 7 bases remaining between them. The CDR3 consists of 12 residues. This chain's CDR3 is CASSFYLGELFF. CDR3 DNA sequence: TGTGCCAGCAGCTTTTACTTAGGGGAGCTGTTTTTT.

This rearrangement joins TRBV5-1 to TRBJ2-2; D remains ambiguous. The CDR3 totals 13 residues. V was shortened by 6 bases and J by 0 bases, with 6 bases between the two germline ends. Looked up from germline, CDR1 is SGHRS and CDR2 is YFSETQ. The CDR3 is CASMHPNTGELFF. The CDR3, as DNA: TGCGCCAGCATGCATCCGAACACCGGGGAGCTGTTTTTT.

The chain is built from TRBV18 and TRBJ1-2, with D unclear. This CDR3 comprises 14 residues. Trimming shortened V by 5 bases and J by 3 bases, and 13 bases separated the two germline ends. CDR1 KGHSH and CDR2 LQKENI come from the germline V gene. In nucleotides, the CDR3 is TGTGCCAGCTCAAGAGACGGGGAATACTATGGCTACACCTTC. Its protein product is CASSRDGEYYGYTF.

This chain links TRBV5-5 with TRBJ2-4; 9 nucleotides agree with TRBD1. CDR1 SGHKS and CDR2 YYEKEE come from the germline V gene (reference sequence). Trimming at V came to 4 bases and at J to 3 bases, leaving 11 bases not matched to a gene. This CDR3 region has 17 residues. CDR3 amino acids: CASSRVTGGAGKNIQYF. In DNA, the CDR3 is TGTGCCAGCAGCCGGGTAACAGGGGGCGCGGGCAAAAACATTCAGTACTTC.

For this clone: At the DNA level, this CDR3 is encoded by other sequences in the same sample as well. The chain is built from TRBV5-1 and TRBJ2-7, with 8 bases aligning to TRBD1. Trimming removed 4 bases from V and 0 bases from J; junction bases left unmatched: 6. CDR1 and CDR2 from the germline V gene are SGHRS and YFSETQ. This CDR3 region has 15 residues. The CDR3 coding sequence is TGCGCCAGCAGCCCGGGGACAGGAGACTCCTACGAGCAGTACTTC. This translates into CASSPGTGDSYEQYF.

V and J are TRBV5-4 and TRBJ2-7; 12 positions match TRBD1. Germline V CDR1 and CDR2: SGHNT, YYREEE (reference sequence). Germline trimming cut 6 bases from V and 8 bases from J; bases unmatched to any gene: 9. The CDR3 length is 14 residues. CDR3 DNA: TGTGCCAGCACGTGGGACAGGGGGCAATTAAAGCAGTACTTC. This codes for CASTWDRGQLKQYF.

The V gene is TRBV6-1, the J gene TRBJ2-1, with unresolved D. V lost 5 bases and J lost 4, with 9 bases in between. Germline CDR1 is MNHNS and CDR2 is SASEGT. The CDR3 loop spans 13 amino acids. The CDR3 loop reads CASSSRRYNEQFF. The CDR3 coding sequence is TGTGCCAGCAGTTCTCGCAGGTACAATGAGCAGTTCTTC.

The rearrangement uses TRBV29-1 and TRBJ2-5, with TRBD1 as a possible D gene (5 bases). V lost 3 bases, J lost 4 bases, and 12 bases lay in between. Germline V gene data show CDR1 as SQVTM and CDR2 as ANQGSEA. The CDR3 is 13 residues long. The CDR3 nucleotides are TGCAGCGTTGACAGGGAAACCGGAGAGACCCAGTACTTC. It encodes CSVDRETGETQYF. The full variable domain, in which reference TRBV29-1 and TRBJ2-5 provide the parts outside the CDR3, is SAVISQKPSRDICQRGTSLTIQCQVDSQVTMMFWYRQQPGQSLTLIATANQGSEATYESGFVIDKFPISRPNLTFSTLTVSNMSPEDSSIYLCSVDRETGETQYFGPGTRLLVL.

The CDR3 region is CASKSTGARGGYTF. The CDR3 DNA sequence: TGTGCCAGCAAAAGTACGGGGGCCCGAGGTGGCTACACCTTC. J is TRBJ1-2 and V is TRBV25-1, with D tentatively TRBD1 (6 bases). The CDR3 consists of 14 residues. CDR1 MGHDK and CDR2 SYGVNS come from the germline V gene. Trimming left V 7 bases short and J 7 bases short, with 19 bases between.

The rearrangement links TRBV10-3 to TRBJ2-4, with 10 bases matching TRBD2. V lost 8 bases to trimming and J lost 8 bases; unmatched junction nucleotides: 6. Germline V lookup: CDR1 ENHRY, CDR2 SYGVKD. The CDR3 length is 13 residues. This CDR3 reads CAIRSGRGDIQYF. The CDR3 bases are TGTGCCATCCGCAGCGGGAGGGGAGACATTCAGTACTTC.

This chain links TRBV27 with TRBJ2-7; 10 bases line up with TRBD2. Germline CDR1 and CDR2: MNHEY and SMNVEV (reference sequence). Trimming removed 4 bases from V and 3 bases from J; junction bases left unmatched: 0. This CDR3 has 13 amino acids. CDR3 amino acids: CASSSSGSYEQYF. CDR3 coding DNA: TGTGCCAGCAGTTCTAGCGGGAGCTACGAGCAGTACTTC.

This clone was observed a single time. The chain links TRBV9 to TRBJ2-7; D ambiguous. Germline assignment: CDR1 SGDLS and CDR2 YYNGEE. V shed 4 bases and J shed 5 bases, with 13 bases lying between them. CDR3 length equals 13 residues. The CDR3 sequence: CASSLPPLDEQYF. The CDR3 region has the DNA TGTGCCAGCAGCTTGCCCCCCCTCGACGAGCAGTACTTC.

The chain employs TRBV28 and TRBJ2-2, with D unresolved. The CDR3 sequence is 15 residues long. Between the trimmed V and J ends, which lost 5 bases and 0 bases, there was a span of 10 bases. Germline V gene data show CDR1 as MDHEN and CDR2 as SYDVKM. CDR3 loop: CASSPPGSNTGELFF. The CDR3, as DNA: TGTGCCAGCAGTCCTCCCGGGTCGAACACCGGGGAGCTGTTTTTT.

The CDR3 spells CASSQDRGRWETQYF. The CDR3 region has the DNA TGTGCCAGCAGCCAAGACAGGGGGCGCTGGGAGACCCAGTACTTC. J is TRBJ2-5 and V is TRBV14; 8 nucleotides match TRBD1. With V trimmed by 0 bases and J by 5 bases, 5 bases remained unmatched. CDR3 length equals 15 residues. The germline V gene encodes CDR1 SGHDN and CDR2 FVKESK.

This clone came up once. This sequence joins TRBV6-5 and TRBJ2-1; D is possibly TRBD2 (6 bases). From germline, CDR1 is MNHEY and CDR2 SVGAGI. V lost 3 bases, J lost 6 bases, and 18 bases lay in between. The CDR3 is 16 residues long. The CDR3 DNA follows: TGTGCCAGCAGTTATAAAGCGAGCGGGTTCGGCAATGAGCAGTTCTTC. It specifies CASSYKASGFGNEQFF.

The chain uses TRBV25-1 and TRBJ2-1; D gene uncertain. In germline, CDR1 is MGHDK, CDR2 SYGVNS. Trimming took 2 bases from V and 6 from J, leaving 11 bases between them. This CDR3 is 14 amino acids long. CDR3 nucleotides: TGTGCCAGCAGTGAACCGGGCTCGGGCAATGAGCAGTTCTTC. It encodes CASSEPGSGNEQFF.